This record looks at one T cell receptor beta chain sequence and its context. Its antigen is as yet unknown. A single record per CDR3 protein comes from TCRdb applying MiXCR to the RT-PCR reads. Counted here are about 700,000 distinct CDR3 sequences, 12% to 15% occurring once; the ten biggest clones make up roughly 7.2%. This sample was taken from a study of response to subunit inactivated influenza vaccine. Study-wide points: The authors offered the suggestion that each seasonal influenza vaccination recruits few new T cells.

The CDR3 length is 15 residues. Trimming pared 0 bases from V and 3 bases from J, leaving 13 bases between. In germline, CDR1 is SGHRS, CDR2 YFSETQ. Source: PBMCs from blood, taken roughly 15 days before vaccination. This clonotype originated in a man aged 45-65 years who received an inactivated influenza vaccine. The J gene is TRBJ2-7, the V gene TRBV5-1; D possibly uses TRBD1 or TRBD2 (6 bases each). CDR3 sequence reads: CASSLEGGRIYEQYF. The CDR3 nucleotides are TGCGCCAGCAGCTTGGAAGGGGGGCGCATCTACGAGCAGTACTTC.